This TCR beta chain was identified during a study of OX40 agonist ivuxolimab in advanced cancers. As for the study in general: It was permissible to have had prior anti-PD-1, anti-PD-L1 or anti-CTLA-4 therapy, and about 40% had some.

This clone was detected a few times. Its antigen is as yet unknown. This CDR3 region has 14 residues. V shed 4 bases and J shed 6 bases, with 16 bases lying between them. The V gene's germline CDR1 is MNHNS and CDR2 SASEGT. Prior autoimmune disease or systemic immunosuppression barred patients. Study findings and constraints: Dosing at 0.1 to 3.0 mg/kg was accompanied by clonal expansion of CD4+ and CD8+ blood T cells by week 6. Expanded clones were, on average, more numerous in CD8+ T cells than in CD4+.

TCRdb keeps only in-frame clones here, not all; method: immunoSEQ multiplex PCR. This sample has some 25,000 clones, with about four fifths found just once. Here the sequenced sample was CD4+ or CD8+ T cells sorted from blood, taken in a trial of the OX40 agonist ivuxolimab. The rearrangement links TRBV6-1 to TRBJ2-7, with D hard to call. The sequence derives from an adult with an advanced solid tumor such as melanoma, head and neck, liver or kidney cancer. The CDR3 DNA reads TGTGCCAGCAGTGGCCGCCAGGATCTTTCCGAGCAGTACTTC. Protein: CASSGRQDLSEQYF.